A selection of T cell receptor beta chains follows, all from one sample in a study of shared clonotypes between healthy human individuals. Repertoires were generated with immunoSEQ multiplex PCR, while TCRdb's copy carries only in-frame clones and drops some. The sample lists 980,000 or so clones; 70% to 85% were seen once. The sequenced material came from memory CD4+ T cells sorted from blood. These TCRs come from a man between 18 and 35 years old in good health. The CDR3 runs from the conserved cysteine through the conserved F or W. The D gene is left open where the match is weak. Only part of the rows carry a size: once, few, many, or a class if the clone is expanded.

V gene	J gene	D gene	clone size	CDR3 protein	CDR3 DNA
TRBV29-1	TRBJ1-1	.	few	CSVGRLNTEAFF	TGCAGCGTTGGACGGTTGAACACTGAAGCTTTCTTT
TRBV7-2	TRBJ1-5	.	few	CASSFLAEFNQPQHF	TGTGCCAGCAGCTTCTTGGCAGAGTTCAATCAGCCCCAGCATTTT
TRBV9	TRBJ1-1	TRBD1	few	CASSEDRGHDTEAFF	TGTGCCAGCAGCGAGGACAGGGGGCATGACACTGAAGCTTTCTTT
TRBV5-4	TRBJ2-2	.	.	CASSLTSGTGELFF	TGTGCCAGCAGCTTGACGTCCGGCACCGGGGAGCTGTTTTTT
TRBV4-3	TRBJ2-2	.	.	CASSQDLTQGRGELFF	TGCGCCAGCAGCCAAGACCTTACACAGGGCCGCGGGGAGCTGTTTTTT
TRBV2	TRBJ2-7	TRBD1	.	CASSRQGNEQYF	TGTGCCAGCAGTAGACAGGGCAACGAGCAGTACTTC
TRBV19	TRBJ1-3	.	.	CASSGSSGNTIYF	TGTGCCAGTAGCGGAAGTAGCGGAAACACCATATATTTT
TRBV18	TRBJ1-2	TRBD1	.	CASSPLGTDFRYGYTF	TGTGCCAGCTCACCCCTTGGGACAGACTTTCGTTATGGCTACACCTTC
TRBV18	TRBJ2-7	TRBD1	.	CASSPQGGTALYEQYF	TGTGCCAGCTCACCCCAGGGTGGGACAGCGCTCTACGAGCAGTACTTC
TRBV10-1	TRBJ2-1	TRBD2	.	CATSPVAGVANEQFF	TGCGCCACCTCCCCGGTAGCGGGAGTAGCAAATGAGCAGTTCTTC
TRBV6-1	TRBJ2-1	TRBD1	.	CASTPGGTGINEQFF	TGTGCCAGTACGCCAGGGGGGACAGGGATCAATGAGCAGTTCTTC
TRBV21-1	TRBJ1-4	.	.	CASSPAGGHNEKLFF	TGTGCCAGCAGCCCGGCAGGGGGCCATAATGAAAAACTGTTTTTT
TRBV7-3	TRBJ2-2	.	.	CASSHQGGGGELFF	TGTGCCAGCAGCCATCAGGGAGGTGGCGGGGAGCTGTTTTTT
TRBV20-1	TRBJ1-2	.	.	CSASGNYGYTF	TGCAGTGCTAGTGGGAACTATGGCTACACCTTC
TRBV9	TRBJ2-1	.	.	CASSAHPELAYNEQFF	TGTGCCAGCAGCGCCCACCCTGAGTTAGCCTACAATGAGCAGTTCTTC
TRBV30	TRBJ1-5	TRBD1	few	CAWSARDRNNQPQHF	TGTGCCTGGAGTGCCCGGGACAGAAACAATCAGCCCCAGCATTTT
TRBV6-4	TRBJ1-2	.	.	CASSDSQGGYTF	TGTGCCAGCAGTGACTCACAGGGCGGCTACACCTTC
TRBV5-1	TRBJ1-1	.	.	CASSKVPAGTEAFF	TGCGCCAGCAGCAAGGTCCCCGCCGGCACTGAAGCTTTCTTT
TRBV7-9	TRBJ2-2	TRBD2	.	CASSPQARGDTGELFF	TGTGCCAGCAGCCCACAGGCTCGGGGGGACACCGGGGAGCTGTTTTTT
TRBV4-1	TRBJ2-7	.	few	CASSQESTGPGYEQYF	TGCGCCAGCAGCCAAGAATCTACGGGACCGGGCTACGAGCAGTACTTC
TRBV2	TRBJ1-4	.	.	CASTQYGTENEKLFF	TGTGCCAGCACCCAATACGGAACGGAGAATGAAAAACTGTTTTTT
TRBV18	TRBJ2-2	.	.	CASSPGGTGELFF	TGTGCCAGCTCACCGGGAGGAACCGGGGAGCTGTTTTTT
TRBV5-5	TRBJ1-2	.	.	CASSPEGKGNYGYTF	TGTGCCAGCAGCCCAGAGGGTAAGGGTAACTATGGCTACACCTTC
TRBV9	TRBJ2-5	.	once	CASSVDQGLARETQYF	TGTGCCAGCAGCGTAGATCAAGGCCTTGCGAGGGAGACCCAGTACTTC
TRBV2	TRBJ1-2	.	many	CASSRDYGYTF	TGTGCCAGCAGCAGGGACTATGGCTACACCTTC
TRBV6-6	TRBJ2-3	TRBD2	.	CASSYTSGRNTQYF	TGTGCCAGCAGTTACACTAGCGGGAGAAATACGCAGTATTTT